One sample yielded the 26 T cell receptor beta chains listed below, sequenced in a study of persistence of HIV-infected CD4 T cells. The stimulus was an HIV-1 Gag 15-mer peptide pool, 0.8 to 1 ug/peptide/mL. Responding CD4+ T cells were sorted by upregulation of both CD40 ligand and CD69. Antigen specificity for these receptors is unknown. The immunoSEQ assay was version 4, run in survey mode. Clones were read by immunoSEQ multiplex PCR, and TCRdb kept only the in-frame ones, dropping some. The table shows about 13,000 clones, with roughly 62% occurring only once. Material: CD4+ T cells sorted from PBMCs after approximately 19-hour stimulation, obtained from a patient who received antiretroviral therapy. The source of these receptors is an adult man with HIV who was CMV-seropositive.

This clone occurred a few times. The chain combines TRBV7-6 with TRBJ1-5; TRBD1 might be the D (6 bases). This CDR3 contains 15 residues. Looked up from germline, CDR1 is SGHVS and CDR2 is FNYEAQ. Trimming removed 5 bases from V and 6 bases from J, with 17 bases in between. The CDR3 DNA reads as TGTGCCAGCAGCCCCAACCGAGGGGGGGCTCAGCCCCAGCATTTT. The encoded protein is CASSPNRGGAQPQHF. Using reference TRBV7-6 and TRBJ1-5 for the parts outside the CDR3, the full variable domain is GAGVSQSPRYKVTKRGQDVALRCDPISGHVSLYWYRQALGQGPEFLTYFNYEAQQDKSGLPNDRFSAERPEGSISTLTIQRTEQRDSAMYRCASSPNRGGAQPQHFGDGTRLSIL.

The chain links TRBV4-3 to TRBJ1-1; D is unresolved. Germline-derived CDR1 and CDR2 are LGHNA and YSLEER. The CDR3 is made up of 11 amino acids. The V end was cut by 0 bases, the J end by 10 bases, with 6 bases between. The CDR3: CASSQESVAFF. CDR3 sequence (DNA): TGCGCCAGCAGCCAAGAAAGTGTAGCTTTCTTT.

In DNA form, the CDR3 reads TGTGCCAGCAGTGGACCACAGGGGGGACTCAATCAGCCCCAGCATTTT. Its translation: CASSGPQGGLNQPQHF. The genes are TRBV25-1 and TRBJ1-5; 8 bases align to TRBD1. J gave up 3 bases and V 4 bases, and 8 bases lay outside the gene matches. This CDR3 has 16 residues. The V gene's germline CDR1 is MGHDK and CDR2 SYGVNS.

This chain connects TRBV5-1 to TRBJ2-7; D not certain. This CDR3 contains 12 residues. Trimming left V 0 bases short and J 4 bases short, with 5 bases between. Germline CDR1 reads SGHRS; CDR2 reads YFSETQ. The CDR3 reads CASSLVGYEQYF. In DNA form, the CDR3 reads TGCGCCAGCAGCTTGGTGGGATACGAGCAGTACTTC.

This chain links TRBV3-1 (or the pseudogene TRBV3-2) with TRBJ2-3; no reliable D call. From germline, CDR1 is LGHDT and CDR2 YNNKEL (reference sequence). Trimming took off 2 bases at V and 6 bases at J, with 3 bases between the two ends. The CDR3 length is 11 residues. The CDR3 protein is CASSQLDTQYF. The CDR3 DNA reads as TGTGCCAGCAGCCAACTGGATACGCAGTATTTT.

This clone was observed a handful of times. V usage is TRBV5-1 and J usage is TRBJ1-2; 9 positions agree with TRBD1. The junction had 5 bases not matched to a gene; V was cut back by 0 bases and J by 5 bases. The CDR3 has 15 amino acids. Germline CDR1 SGHRS, CDR2 YFSETQ. The CDR3 nucleotides read TGCGCCAGCAGCTTGGCGATTGGACAGGGGTATGGCTACACCTTC. Translating gives CASSLAIGQGYGYTF.

A few counts support this clone. V and J are TRBV10-3 and TRBJ2-7; 7 nucleotides line up with TRBD1. This CDR3 contains 16 residues. The germline V gene has CDR1 ENHRY and CDR2 SYGVKD. After removal of 0 bases from V and 0 bases from J, the junction contained 5 bases not matched to a gene. The CDR3 protein is CAISESDRTPSYEQYF. CDR3 sequence (DNA): TGTGCCATCAGTGAGTCGGACAGGACACCCTCCTACGAGCAGTACTTC.

The chain carries TRBV7-6 and TRBJ2-5; the D call may be TRBD1 or TRBD2 (6 bases each). The V end lost 4 bases, the J end lost 4 bases, and 16 bases lay between the germline ends. Germline V gives CDR1 SGHVS, CDR2 FNYEAQ. The CDR3 runs 15 residues. CDR3 sequence: CASSSGGGKGETQYF. CDR3 in DNA: TGTGCCAGCAGCTCCGGAGGGGGGAAGGGAGAGACCCAGTACTTC.

The chain combines TRBV3-1 (or the pseudogene TRBV3-2) with TRBJ2-5; TRBD1 matches at 7 bases. CDR3 length: 16 residues. The J segment lost 2 bases and the V segment lost 1 base, leaving 7 bases of the junction unmatched. Germline V gene lookup returns CDR1 LGHDT and CDR2 YNNKEL (reference sequence). CDR3 bases: TGTGCCAGCAGCCAAGCCTCGACAGGGAGTCAAGAGACCCAGTACTTC. Its protein is CASSQASTGSQETQYF.

The sample holds a few counts of this clone. V gene TRBV19 combines with J gene TRBJ1-1; D perhaps matches TRBD1 (5 bases). The CDR3 consists of 15 residues. Germline V gene lookup returns CDR1 LNHDA and CDR2 SQIVND (reference sequence). V lost 5 bases, J lost 6 bases, and 19 bases lay in between. CDR3 nucleotides: TGTGCCAGTAGTCCGTCGAGCAGCCCGGGGGCTGAAGCTTTCTTT. It yields the protein CASSPSSSPGAEAFF.

The chain employs TRBV29-1 and TRBJ2-3; D not certain. Germline V gene sequence: CDR1 SQVTM, CDR2 ANQGSEA. V was cut by 3 bases and J by 2 bases, with 12 bases left in between. The CDR3 spans 14 residues. The CDR3 is CSVDSTANTDTQYF. DNA for the CDR3: TGCAGCGTTGATAGTACAGCAAACACAGATACGCAGTATTTT.

The V call is TRBV18, the J call TRBJ2-1; unclear D gene. V lost 1 base and J lost 4, with 5 bases in between. Germline V gene sequence: CDR1 KGHSH, CDR2 LQKENI. The length of the CDR3 is 13 residues. The CDR3 protein is CASSPQGYNEQFF. Written as DNA, the CDR3 is TGTGCCAGCTCACCACAGGGTTACAATGAGCAGTTCTTC.

In its sample, this clone was seen a few times. The chain couples TRBV9 to TRBJ2-5; D may be TRBD1 (6 bases). V lost 3 bases and J lost 4, with 10 bases in between. The germline V gene has CDR1 SGDLS and CDR2 YYNGEE. The CDR3 has 13 amino acids. The CDR3 protein is CASSAARGETQYF. The CDR3 nucleotides are TGTGCCAGCAGCGCGGCCAGGGGAGAGACCCAGTACTTC.

This chain joins TRBV2 and TRBJ1-3; D unclear. CDR3 length equals 15 residues. CDR1 and CDR2 (germline): SNHLY, FYNNEI. V lost 3 bases to trimming and J lost 7 bases, with 16 bases between them. CDR3 sequence (DNA): TGTGCCAGCAGTGAGAGGGCAGGAAAGCTGAACACCATATATTTT. It yields the protein CASSERAGKLNTIYF.

The chain employs TRBV7-8 and TRBJ2-5; D is possibly TRBD1 (6 bases). The CDR3 loop spans 14 amino acids. V lost 4 bases to trimming and J lost 0 bases, with 9 bases between them. Germline CDR1 reads SGHVS; CDR2 reads FQNEAQ. CDR3 DNA sequence: TGTGCCAGCAGCTCTAGGGGGTACCAAGAGACCCAGTACTTC. Amino acids: CASSSRGYQETQYF.

In nucleotides, the CDR3 is TGTGCCAGCAGTCCGACGACAGGGACGGGACGGAAACTGTTTTTT. Its protein is CASSPTTGTGRKLFF. The V gene is TRBV7-2, the J gene TRBJ1-4; 7 bases align to TRBD1. This CDR3 contains 15 residues. V trimming: 6 bases; J trimming: 11 bases; junction bases outside the gene matches: 15. From germline, CDR1 is SGHTA and CDR2 FQGNSA.

This chain joins TRBV28 and TRBJ2-4; no definite D call. V gave up 10 bases and J gave up 0 bases, with 10 bases separating them. CDR3 length: 13 residues. Per the germline V gene, CDR1 is MDHEN and CDR2 is SYDVKM. As DNA, the CDR3 is TGTGCCACCTCTACCGCAGCCAAAAACATTCAGTACTTC. As protein: CATSTAAKNIQYF. The full variable domain, its missing parts supplied by reference TRBV28 and TRBJ2-4, is DVKVTQSSRYLVKRTGEKVFLECVQDMDHENMFWYRQDPGLGLRLIYFSYDVKMKEKGDIPEGYSVSREKKERFSLILESASTNQTSMYLCATSTAAKNIQYFGAGTRLSVL.

The chain carries TRBV5-6 and TRBJ1-3; D unresolved. The CDR3 runs 16 residues. Germline V CDR1 and CDR2: SGHDT, YYEEEE. V shed 2 bases and J shed 0 bases, with 12 bases lying between them. CDR3 in DNA: TGTGCCAGCAGCTTCTACCAGACCCTCTCTGGAAACACCATATATTTT. Amino acids: CASSFYQTLSGNTIYF.

The DNA for the CDR3 is TGCGCCAGCAGCTTGGTGCAGGGGAGAGGGAACATTCAGTACTTC. It specifies CASSLVQGRGNIQYF. The chain links TRBV5-1 to TRBJ2-4; TRBD1 might be the D (6 bases). Germline V CDR1 and CDR2: SGHRS, YFSETQ. Trimming cost V 0 bases and J 7 bases, with 14 bases left between them. The CDR3 contains 15 residues.

The CDR3 nucleotides are TGTGCCAGCTCACCACAGGGTTCTGGAAACACCATATATTTT. It codes for CASSPQGSGNTIYF. The V and J genes are TRBV18 and TRBJ1-3; D remains unclear. With 1 base removed from V and 1 base from J, the gap between germline ends came to 5 bases. From germline, CDR1 is KGHSH and CDR2 LQKENI. This CDR3 comprises 14 residues.

The chain recombines TRBV7-2 with TRBJ2-7, with TRBD1 matching over 7 bases. V shed 5 bases, J shed 2 bases, and the junction held 9 bases outside the gene matches. CDR3 size: 15 residues. Germline assignment: CDR1 SGHTA and CDR2 FQGNSA. In DNA, the CDR3 is TGTGCCAGCAGCCAACCGGGACAGCCCCCCTACGAGCAGTACTTC. This codes for CASSQPGQPPYEQYF.

The gene calls are TRBV9 and TRBJ1-3, with D possibly matching TRBD1 (5 bases). Germline V gives CDR1 SGDLS, CDR2 YYNGEE. Trimming removed 3 bases at V and 5 bases at J, with 12 bases between. This CDR3 contains 14 residues. Written as DNA, the CDR3 is TGTGCCAGCAGCGGTGGGACTTACAGAAACACCATATATTTT. Its translation is CASSGGTYRNTIYF.

The genes are TRBV25-1 and TRBJ1-4; no definite D call. The CDR3 contains 15 residues. V gave up 0 bases and J gave up 8 bases, with 13 bases separating them. CDR1 MGHDK and CDR2 SYGVNS come from the germline V gene. CDR3 coding DNA: TGTGCCAGCAGTGAATATAAGGGTTTTGGCGAAAAACTGTTTTTT. Protein sequence: CASSEYKGFGEKLFF.

The V and J genes are TRBV30 and TRBJ2-1, with D possibly matching TRBD1 (6 bases). The germline V gene encodes CDR1 GTSNPN and CDR2 SVGIG (reference sequence). This CDR3 has 14 amino acids. With 7 bases removed from V and 6 bases from J, the gap between germline ends came to 19 bases. The CDR3, as DNA: TGTGCCTCCCCCGGACAGCGGCCTCGCAATGAGCAGTTCTTC. This translates into CASPGQRPRNEQFF.

This chain joins TRBV11-2 and TRBJ2-2; no reliable D call. With 0 bases removed from V and 5 bases from J, the gap between germline ends came to 7 bases. Germline V lookup: CDR1 SGHAT, CDR2 FQNNGV. There are 14 residues in the CDR3. The CDR3 bases are TGTGCCAGCAGCTTAGATCGGGCTACCGGGGAGCTGTTTTTT. Amino acids: CASSLDRATGELFF. The entire variable domain, with the rest obtained from reference TRBV11-2 and TRBJ2-2, is as follows: EAGVAQSPRYKIIEKRQSVAFWCNPISGHATLYWYQQILGQGPKLLIQFQNNGVVDDSQLPKDRFSAERLKGVDSTLKIQPAKLEDSAVYLCASSLDRATGELFFGEGSRLTVL.

The sample holds a few counts of this clone. The chain combines TRBV10-2 with TRBJ1-1; TRBD1 aligns across 10 bases. V trimming: 6 bases; J trimming: 4 bases; junction bases outside the gene matches: 14. CDR1 and CDR2 from the germline V gene are WSHSY and SAAADI. CDR3 length equals 17 residues. For the CDR3, the DNA is TGCGCCAGCAGGAAAGCTCAGGACAGGGGGGTTGGCACTGAAGCTTTCTTT. This encodes CASRKAQDRGVGTEAFF.